The 27 T cell receptor beta chains presented below share a single source sample, sequenced in a study of blood T cell repertoires in COVID-19 (dated by TCRdb to about 2020). Receptor libraries were prepared by the immunoSEQ multiplex PCR assay. TCRdb retrieved this table from immuneACCESS and kept in-frame rearrangements only. Not all clones are present; in checked studies, unresolved V genes account for under half, and no reason is known for the remainder. In all, the sample holds 100,000 to 120,000 clones, and approximately 68% of those were seen once. 6.5% to 8.5% of the sample is taken by the ten largest. Sequencing was performed on peripheral blood. The receptors originated from a woman aged 55-70 years with acute or convalescent COVID-19.

V usage is TRBV6-5 and J usage is TRBJ1-6; possible D gene TRBD1, 6 bases. In germline, CDR1 is MNHEY, CDR2 SVGAGI. V lost 0 bases and J 12 bases, leaving 9 bases between the germline ends. The CDR3 totals 13 residues. The CDR3 here is CASSYSGGEPLHF. In nucleotides, the CDR3 is TGTGCCAGCAGTTACTCAGGGGGGGAACCCCTCCACTTT.

The chain carries TRBV6-2 or TRBV6-3 and TRBJ2-4, with D perhaps matching TRBD2 (7 bases). This CDR3 is built from 17 residues. CDR1 and CDR2 (germline): MNHEY, SVGEGT. Trimming removed 0 bases at V and 0 bases at J, with 12 bases between. CDR3 sequence reads: CASSYSRGGLAKNIQYF. The CDR3 region has the DNA TGTGCCAGCAGTTACTCAAGGGGGGGTCTAGCCAAAAACATTCAGTACTTC.

The chain recombines TRBV7-2 with TRBJ2-7, with 13 bases that match TRBD2. Unmatched junction bases numbered 3, after V lost 2 bases and J lost 5 bases. Germline CDR1 SGHTA, CDR2 FQGNSA. This CDR3 comprises 15 residues. CDR3 coding DNA: TGTGCCAGCAGCTTAACTAGCGGGGGGGCTAACGAGCAGTACTTC. Protein: CASSLTSGGANEQYF.

The chain joins TRBV11-2 to TRBJ2-5; D is ambiguous. The V end was cut by 3 bases, the J end by 0 bases, with 5 bases between. Germline V gene data show CDR1 as SGHAT and CDR2 as FQNNGV. This CDR3 comprises 13 residues. The CDR3 region is CASSFSYQETQYF. In DNA, the CDR3 is TGTGCCAGCAGCTTCTCGTACCAAGAGACCCAGTACTTC.

The rearrangement links TRBV5-1 to TRBJ2-2; the D gene is possibly TRBD2 (6 bases). This CDR3 has 16 residues. CDR1 and CDR2 (germline): SGHRS, YFSETQ. The ends were cut back, 4 bases at V and 3 bases at J, with 16 bases in the middle. This CDR3 reads CASSLGGVSYTGELFF. The CDR3 DNA sequence: TGCGCCAGCAGCCTTGGCGGGGTATCCTACACCGGGGAGCTGTTTTTT.

This clone was detected only a few times. The CDR3, as DNA: TGTGCCTCAGATCGGGGGGGGGACACTGAAGCTTTCTTT. Translated: CASDRGGDTEAFF. The chain recombines TRBV30 with TRBJ1-1, with a weak D call TRBD1 (5 bases). The CDR3 has 13 residues. From germline, CDR1 is GTSNPN and CDR2 SVGIG (reference sequence). Trimming stripped 7 bases from V and 3 bases from J, with 15 bases between.

This chain links TRBV2 with TRBJ2-2, with TRBD1 identical over 7 bases. CDR3 length: 15 amino acids. CDR1 and CDR2 from the germline V gene are SNHLY and FYNNEI. Trimming took 7 bases from V and 2 from J; bases not matched to a gene: 7. CDR3 sequence reads: CASIRTGLNTGELFF. DNA for the CDR3: TGTGCCAGCATCCGGACAGGCCTAAACACCGGGGAGCTGTTTTTT.

The chain uses TRBV5-6 and TRBJ1-2, with TRBD1 identical over 7 bases. Germline-derived CDR1 and CDR2 are SGHDT and YYEEEE. V was clipped by 4 bases and J by 6 bases; unmatched bases: 9. This CDR3 has 14 residues. The CDR3 sequence: CASSLRTGRNGYTF. The CDR3 DNA is TGTGCCAGCAGCCTCCGGACAGGCAGGAATGGCTACACCTTC.

The genes are TRBV11-2 and TRBJ1-6; 9 bases are a match to TRBD1. CDR3 length: 15 residues. The ends lost 4 bases at V and 6 bases at J; junction bases unmatched: 4. Germline lookup yields CDR1 SGHAT and CDR2 FQNNGV. CDR3 sequence: CASSYRGQGNSPLHF. The CDR3 nucleotides are TGTGCCAGCAGCTATAGGGGACAGGGTAATTCACCCCTCCACTTT.

The V gene is TRBV20-1, the J gene TRBJ1-2; 12 bases line up with TRBD1. With V trimmed by 3 bases and J by 8 bases, 10 bases remained unmatched. The CDR3 spans 15 residues. CDR1 and CDR2 from the germline V gene are DFQATT and SNEGSKA (reference sequence). CDR3 nucleotide sequence: TGCAGTGCTAGTCGGGGACAGGGGGCTTTTGGGGGCTACACCTTC. As protein: CSASRGQGAFGGYTF.

V gene TRBV2 combines with J gene TRBJ2-2, with 7 bases identical to TRBD1. CDR3 size: 17 residues. Unmatched junction bases numbered 11, after V lost 6 bases and J lost 1 base. From germline, CDR1 is SNHLY and CDR2 FYNNEI. This CDR3 is CASSGLPGTVNTGELFF. CDR3 bases: TGTGCCAGCAGCGGTCTCCCCGGGACAGTGAACACCGGGGAGCTGTTTTTT.

This clone was seen a handful of times. The chain joins TRBV30 to TRBJ2-7; D is ambiguous. The V end lost 4 bases, the J end lost 5 bases, and 18 bases lay between the germline ends. The CDR3 is 14 amino acids. CDR1 and CDR2 from the germline V gene are GTSNPN and SVGIG (reference sequence). The CDR3 here is CAWTFGPVADEQYF. In nucleotides, the CDR3 is TGTGCCTGGACCTTTGGGCCGGTGGCTGACGAGCAGTACTTC.

In its sample, this clone was seen once. The chain carries TRBV10-3 and TRBJ2-3, with D maybe TRBD1 (5 bases). CDR3 length equals 13 residues. V dropped 7 bases and J dropped 0 bases, with 8 bases sitting between them. Looked up from germline, CDR1 is ENHRY and CDR2 is SYGVKD. In DNA form, the CDR3 reads TGTGCCATCATGCAGGGAAGCACAGATACGCAGTATTTT. Protein: CAIMQGSTDTQYF.

This chain uses TRBV6-5 with TRBJ2-7; D gene unclear. CDR1 is MNHEY and CDR2 is SVGAGI in the germline V gene. The V end lost 2 bases, the J end lost 0 bases, and 5 bases lay between the germline ends. The CDR3 runs 13 residues. The DNA of the CDR3 is TGTGCCAGCAGTTACGCGCTCTCCTACGAGCAGTACTTC. This gives the protein CASSYALSYEQYF.

This chain links TRBV7-9 with TRBJ2-3; 10 bases align to TRBD1. J gave up 8 bases and V 8 bases, and 4 bases lay outside the gene matches. This CDR3 comprises 12 residues. Germline lookup yields CDR1 SEHNR and CDR2 FQNEAQ (reference sequence). The DNA of the CDR3 is TGTGCCAGCGGCGACAGGGGGCGTACGCAGTATTTT. Amino acid sequence: CASGDRGRTQYF.

The chain joins TRBV30 to TRBJ1-6; 7 bases align to TRBD1. The CDR3 covers 14 residues. Germline V gives CDR1 GTSNPN, CDR2 SVGIG (reference sequence). With 4 bases clipped from V and 10 bases from J, the junction kept 10 bases outside the gene matches. The CDR3 coding sequence is TGTGCCTGGAAGACAATGACAGGGAGGTCACCCCTCCACTTT. Its protein product is CAWKTMTGRSPLHF.

This sequence joins TRBV21-1 and TRBJ2-7; the DNA was not compared with TRBD2, the D call given in the table. TRBV21-1 is termed a pseudogene. The length of the CDR3 is 17 residues. The CDR3 loop reads CASSKKIRILCTYEQYF. DNA for the CDR3: TGTGCCAGCAGCAAAAAGATTCGAATCTTATGTACTTACGAGCAGTACTTC.

This chain connects TRBV6-2 or TRBV6-3 to TRBJ2-2; no clear D. CDR3 length: 14 amino acids. V lost 2 bases, J lost 0 bases, and 4 bases lay in between. Looked up from germline, CDR1 is MNHEY and CDR2 is SVGEGT. CDR3 loop: CASSYEPNTGELFF. Written as DNA, the CDR3 is TGTGCCAGCAGTTACGAGCCGAACACCGGGGAGCTGTTTTTT.

V usage is TRBV6-6 and J usage is TRBJ1-5; D is perhaps TRBD1 (5 bases). V lost 7 bases, J lost 2 bases, and 18 bases lay in between. CDR3 length equals 16 residues. Germline V lookup: CDR1 MNHNY, CDR2 SVGAGI (reference sequence). The CDR3 nucleotides read TGTGCCAGCACCGCCCTGGGGCTACCCCGCAATCAGCCCCAGCATTTT. Protein product: CASTALGLPRNQPQHF.

This clone has just a few counts. The chain joins TRBV10-3 to TRBJ1-3, with TRBD1 as a possible D gene (5 bases). The CDR3 has 12 residues. CDR1 is ENHRY, CDR2 SYGVKD, per germline. The ends were cut back, 6 bases at V and 3 bases at J, with 6 bases in the middle. The DNA for the CDR3 is TGTGCCATCAGGACAGATGGAAACACCATATATTTT. Residues: CAIRTDGNTIYF.

The chain carries TRBV11-2 and TRBJ2-1; 8 positions agree with TRBD2. V was pared by 5 bases and J by 2 bases, with 5 bases of the junction left unmatched. CDR3 length equals 15 residues. Looked up from germline, CDR1 is SGHAT and CDR2 is FQNNGV. CDR3 sequence reads: CASSSSGTTYNEQFF. The CDR3 coding sequence is TGTGCCAGCAGCAGTAGCGGGACTACCTACAATGAGCAGTTCTTC.

The chain links TRBV27 to TRBJ1-1, with D unclear. This CDR3 comprises 14 residues. Germline lookup yields CDR1 MNHEY and CDR2 SMNVEV (reference sequence). With 7 bases removed from V and 10 bases from J, the gap between germline ends came to 22 bases. CDR3 sequence reads: CASNFGPQAQGAFF. Here the CDR3 DNA reads TGTGCCAGCAACTTCGGCCCCCAGGCTCAAGGAGCTTTCTTT.

V usage is TRBV13 and J usage is TRBJ1-2, with TRBD1 matching over 9 bases. Looked up from germline, CDR1 is PRHDT and CDR2 is FYEKMQ (reference sequence). CDR3 length: 14 residues. J gave up 4 bases and V 0 bases, and 0 bases lay outside the gene matches. Here the CDR3 DNA reads TGTGCCAGCAGCTTAGGGACAGGGGGCTATGGCTACACCTTC. It translates to CASSLGTGGYGYTF. Drawing the rest from reference TRBV13 and TRBJ1-2, the complete variable domain is AAGVIQSPRHLIKEKRETATLKCYPIPRHDTVYWYQQGPGQDPQFLISFYEKMQSDKGSIPDRFSAQQFSDYHSELNMSSLELGDSALYFCASSLGTGGYGYTFGSGTRLTVV.

This clone was counted only a few times. The chain combines TRBV5-1 with TRBJ1-1; tentative D call: TRBD1 (5 bases). The V gene's germline CDR1 is SGHRS and CDR2 YFSETQ. V shed 0 bases and J shed 1 base, with 13 bases lying between them. The CDR3 sequence is 16 residues long. CDR3 nucleotide sequence: TGCGCCAGCAGCTTGGCTCCCAGGGTGACGAACACTGAAGCTTTCTTT. It encodes CASSLAPRVTNTEAFF.

The rearrangement links TRBV30 to TRBJ1-1, with D unclear. Trimming removed 2 bases at V and 2 bases at J, with 9 bases between. The CDR3 totals 13 residues. Per germline, CDR1 GTSNPN and CDR2 SVGIG (reference sequence). In nucleotides, the CDR3 is TGTGCCTGGAGTTGGACGGGAAACACTGAAGCTTTCTTT. This codes for CAWSWTGNTEAFF.

The chain has TRBV3-1 (or the pseudogene TRBV3-2) and TRBJ2-2; 10 nucleotides align to TRBD1. V lost 4 bases and J lost 5; bases outside the gene matches: 4. The germline CDR1 and CDR2 sequences are LGHDT and YNNKEL (reference sequence). The CDR3 is 15 residues long. Here the CDR3 reads CASSPRDRGTGELFF. CDR3 coding DNA: TGTGCCAGCAGCCCCCGGGACAGGGGAACCGGGGAGCTGTTTTTT.

The V and J genes are TRBV5-1 and TRBJ1-1; TRBD1 agrees at 8 bases. Germline V gene lookup returns CDR1 SGHRS and CDR2 YFSETQ. CDR3 length: 15 residues. The junction had 11 bases not matched to a gene; V was cut back by 3 bases and J by 7 bases. CDR3 in DNA: TGCGCCAGCAGCTCCCGGACAGCAGGGACAGGTGAAGCTTTCTTT. Translating it yields CASSSRTAGTGEAFF.